This T cell receptor beta chain was recovered during a study of early T cells in non-severe SARS-CoV-2 infection. In the study overall: Sequencing targeted bulk RNA from unsorted whole blood, leaving chains unpaired. Study results and limitations: A preference for anti-spike CD8 responses marked VDJdb matching, which missed private and CD4 specificities.

On this clonotype itself: Its antigen is unknown.

cDNA molecules, individually, were tagged with unique molecular identifiers. Each CDR3 protein gets one entry after TCRdb re-called the 5' RACE reads with MiXCR. The sample has 50,000 to 60,000 distinct CDR3 sequences, 8.7% seen once. The CDR3 covers 16 residues. Looked up from germline, CDR1 is GTSNPN and CDR2 is SVGIG (reference sequence). V lost 0 bases, J lost 4 bases, and 18 bases lay in between. The chain links TRBV30 to TRBJ1-2, with D perhaps TRBD1 (6 bases). This receptor was obtained from an adult who was a healthcare worker with PCR-confirmed SARS-CoV-2 infection or an uninfected control (not recorded which). Sequences were derived from whole blood, sampled at baseline. This chain's CDR3 is CAWSVFPGAGGYGYTF. The CDR3 coding sequence is TGTGCCTGGAGTGTTTTCCCGGGGGCAGGAGGCTATGGCTACACCTTC.